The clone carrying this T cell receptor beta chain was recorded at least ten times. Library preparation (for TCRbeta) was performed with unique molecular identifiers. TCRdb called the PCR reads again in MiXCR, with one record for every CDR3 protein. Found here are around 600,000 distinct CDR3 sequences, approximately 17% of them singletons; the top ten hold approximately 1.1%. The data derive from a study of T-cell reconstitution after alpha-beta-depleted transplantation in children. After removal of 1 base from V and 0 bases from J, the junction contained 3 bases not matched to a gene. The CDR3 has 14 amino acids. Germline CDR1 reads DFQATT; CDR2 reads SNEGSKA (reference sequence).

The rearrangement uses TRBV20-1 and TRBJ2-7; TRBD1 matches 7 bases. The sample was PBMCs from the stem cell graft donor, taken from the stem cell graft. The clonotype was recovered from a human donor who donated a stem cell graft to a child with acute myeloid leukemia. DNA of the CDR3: TGCAGTGCTAGAGGCAGGGGGAGCTCCTACGAGCAGTACTTC. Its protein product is CSARGRGSSYEQYF.